The T cell receptor beta chain under discussion was sequenced for a study of tumor-infiltrating lymphocytes in primary liver carcinoma. At the level of the study: Each sample had roughly 3.5 to 7.5 million productive TCRbeta reads regardless of tissue type. Broader study findings: Lower overlap was observed for tumor-adjacent and tumor-blood pairs relative to tumor region pairs.

With V trimmed by 5 bases and J by 2 bases, 11 bases remained unmatched. This CDR3 is built from 18 residues. Germline lookup yields CDR1 SGHAT and CDR2 FQNNGV. From 500 to 600 ng of total RNA, TCR beta-specific cDNA was reverse-transcribed using a constant-region primer. Library construction for TCR beta comprised three nested multiplex PCR rounds performed with slightly modified ARM-PCR. The first two PCR rounds, approximately 10 cycles each, used TRBV1-TRBV30 forward primers and a C-beta reverse primer. TCRdb passed the multiplex PCR reads through MiXCR, listing each CDR3 protein once. The sample includes over 250,000 distinct CDR3 sequences, roughly three fifths of them seen just once. Germline DNA was extracted alongside blood RNA, which was obtained from unsorted whole blood. In regard to this clonotype: Its target is not known.

This TCR came from a woman aged 30 to 39 with primary liver carcinoma and hepatitis B virus infection. The sequenced sample consisted of peripheral blood. This chain connects TRBV11-2 to TRBJ2-5; 13 bases align to TRBD2. CDR3 loop: CASSPPDRGLAGQETQYF. For the CDR3, the DNA is TGTGCCAGCAGCCCCCCCGACAGGGGACTAGCGGGACAAGAGACCCAGTACTTC.